These T cell receptor beta chains were read from a single sample in a study of OX40 agonist ivuxolimab in advanced cancers. The method was immunoSEQ multiplex PCR; TCRdb's version includes in-frame clones alone and lacks a portion of them. Among 13,000 or so clones listed, 80% to 85% were seen once. The sequenced sample was CD4+ or CD8+ T cells sorted from blood, obtained in a trial of the OX40 agonist ivuxolimab. The receptors derive from an adult with an advanced solid tumor such as melanoma, head and neck, liver or kidney cancer. CDR3s include the opening cysteine and the closing phenylalanine or tryptophan. The D gene is left open where the match is weak. The size field is filled for only some rows; it gives once, few, many or a size class.

>.|TRBD2|TRBJ2-3|TRBV10-3
CAISSPTSGNADTQYF
TGTGCCATCAGTTCCCCGACTAGCGGGAATGCAGATACGCAGTATTTT
>.|.|TRBJ1-2|TRBV9
CASSVFSGDHGYTF
TGTGCCAGCAGCGTATTTTCGGGGGATCATGGCTACACCTTC
>.|.|TRBJ2-3|TRBV15
CATSRGGDTDTQYF
TGTGCCACCAGCAGAGGGGGCGACACAGATACGCAGTATTTT
>.|.|TRBJ2-3|TRBV27
CASSFFPARGGLAGTDTQYF
TGTGCCAGCAGTTTTTTTCCGGCCCGAGGGGGGCTAGCGGGCACAGATACGCAGTATTTT
>.|TRBD2|TRBJ2-1|TRBV14
CASSQPAGGPNEQFF
TGTGCCAGCAGCCAGCCAGCGGGAGGGCCTAATGAGCAGTTCTTC
>.|TRBD1|TRBJ2-7|TRBV11-3
CASSDRGSYEQYF
TGTGCCAGCAGCGACAGGGGCTCCTACGAGCAGTACTTC
>.|.|TRBJ2-2|TRBV11-2
CASSLNRGGSGELFF
TGTGCCAGCAGCTTAAACAGGGGGGGTAGCGGGGAGCTGTTTTTT
>.|TRBD1|TRBJ1-2|TRBV10-3
CATRAIEQGEDYGYTF
TGTGCCACTAGGGCCATAGAACAGGGGGAGGACTATGGCTACACCTTC
>.|TRBD1|TRBJ2-7|TRBV7-9
CASSYRDRGIYEQYF
TGTGCCAGCAGCTACCGGGACAGGGGTATCTACGAGCAGTACTTC
>.|TRBD1|TRBJ2-3|TRBV9
CASSAGQGPDTQYF
TGTGCCAGCAGCGCGGGACAGGGCCCTGATACGCAGTATTTT
>.|.|TRBJ2-7|TRBV6-5
CASSYWGSSNEQYF
TGTGCCAGCAGTTATTGGGGGAGTAGCAACGAGCAGTACTTC
>.|.|TRBJ2-3|TRBV5-4
CASSLDYTDTQYF
TGTGCCAGCAGCTTGGACTATACAGATACGCAGTATTTT
>.|.|TRBJ2-7|TRBV5-1
CASATGWGAYEQYF
TGCGCCAGCGCTACAGGTTGGGGCGCCTACGAGCAGTACTTC
>.|TRBD2|TRBJ2-3|TRBV5-1
CASSRAGLAVFGDTQYF
TGCGCCAGCAGCAGGGCGGGACTAGCGGTTTTTGGGGATACGCAGTATTTT
>once|TRBD1|TRBJ1-1|TRBV19
CASSSQGKGTEAFF
TGTGCCAGTAGTTCACAGGGGAAGGGGACTGAAGCTTTCTTT
>.|TRBD2|TRBJ2-1|TRBV30
CARGLADNEQFF
TGTGCCAGGGGACTAGCGGACAATGAGCAGTTCTTC
>.|TRBD1|TRBJ1-1|TRBV7-8
CASSLPSQGVNTEAFF
TGTGCCAGCAGCCTCCCATCACAGGGGGTGAACACTGAAGCTTTCTTT
>.|TRBD1|TRBJ2-1|TRBV30
CAWRTGFGSYNEQFF
TGTGCCTGGAGGACAGGGTTCGGCTCCTACAATGAGCAGTTCTTC
>.|TRBD2|TRBJ2-4|TRBV5-4
CASSLGLAGSGGKNIQYF
TGTGCCAGCAGCTTGGGACTAGCGGGTTCCGGAGGCAAAAACATTCAGTACTTC
>few|.|TRBJ2-1|TRBV4-1
CASSKGNEQFF
TGCGCCAGCAGCAAAGGCAATGAGCAGTTCTTC
>.|TRBD2|TRBJ2-7|TRBV27
CASSFGGGRFYEQYF
TGTGCCAGCAGTTTCGGGGGCGGGAGGTTCTACGAGCAGTACTTC
>.|TRBD2|TRBJ2-7|TRBV19
CASSGRASYEQYF
TGTGCCAGTAGCGGGAGGGCCTCCTACGAGCAGTACTTC
>.|.|TRBJ1-2|TRBV7-2
CASSLDRVAGYTF
TGTGCCAGCAGCTTAGACAGGGTGGCTGGCTACACCTTC
>few|.|TRBJ2-2|TRBV7-6
CASSFPGAGTGELFF
TGTGCCAGCAGCTTTCCAGGGGCGGGCACCGGGGAGCTGTTTTTT
>.|TRBD1|TRBJ1-2|TRBV2
CARRTGTNYGYTF
TGTGCCAGGAGGACAGGGACTAACTATGGCTACACCTTC
>.|.|TRBJ2-7|TRBV27
CASSSTGSGFYEQYF
TGTGCCAGCAGTTCCACAGGGTCTGGGTTTTACGAGCAGTACTTC
>.|.|TRBJ2-7|TRBV19
CASSANYEQYF
TGTGCCAGTAGTGCTAACTACGAGCAGTACTTC
>.|TRBD1|TRBJ1-5|TRBV6-1
CASRPTGDSNQPQHF
TGTGCCAGCAGACCGACAGGGGATAGCAATCAGCCCCAGCATTTT
>.|.|TRBJ1-3|TRBV28
CASSLRGAGNTIYF
TGTGCCAGCAGTTTACGAGGGGCGGGAAACACCATATATTTT
>.|TRBD1|TRBJ2-3|TRBV28
CASLRGPDTQYF
TGTGCCAGTTTAAGGGGGCCGGATACGCAGTATTTT
>once|TRBD1|TRBJ1-4|TRBV6-1
CASTWTGVEKLFF
TGTGCCAGCACCTGGACAGGGGTTGAAAAACTGTTTTTT
>.|.|TRBJ2-5|TRBV7-5
CARRRREETQYF
TGTGCCAGAAGAAGAAGAGAAGAGACCCAGTACTTC
>.|TRBD2|TRBJ2-5|TRBV27
CASSLRVNGGETQYF
TGTGCCAGCAGTTTGCGGGTCAACGGGGGGGAGACCCAGTACTTC
>.|TRBD2|TRBJ2-1|TRBV6-1
CASSARLAGVEQFF
TGTGCCAGCAGTGCCCGACTAGCGGGAGTGGAGCAGTTCTTC
>.|.|TRBJ1-1|TRBV11-3
CASSLTPRGTEAFF
TGTGCCAGCAGCTTGACTCCCCGGGGCACTGAAGCTTTCTTT
>.|TRBD2|TRBJ2-3|TRBV7-2
CASSDFGRAMDTQYF
TGTGCCAGCAGCGATTTCGGGAGGGCCATGGATACGCAGTATTTT